Shown below are 23 T cell receptor beta chains from a single sample sequenced in a study of molecular identifiers for immune sequencing clone quantification. A single record per CDR3 protein comes from TCRdb applying MiXCR to the PCR reads. The profile shows more than 85,000 distinct CDR3 sequences, roughly 38% of them singletons. The material sequenced was naive CD8+ T cells from blood, with Jurkat cell RNA spiked in. Subset reported: FACS-sorted CD8+CD4-CCR7+CD45RA+ naive T cells. All receptors come from a human donor in good health. Some libraries in this study had Jurkat cell RNA spiked in.

Details on this clonotype: A much more abundant neighbour one base away suggests this may be a read error. The conserved closing phenylalanine or tryptophan is absent in this CDR3, likely reflecting a read error. The genes are TRBV12-3 or TRBV12-4 and TRBJ1-6; D unclear. Trimming pared 3 bases from V and 14 bases from J, leaving 14 bases between. CDR3 size: 13 residues. The CDR3 DNA reads as TGTGCCAGCAGTTTGGGCGGGCCTGGGACCCTCCACTAT. Protein: CASSLGGPGTLHY.

CDR3 DNA sequence: TGTGCCAGCAGTTACTCGGGACGCAACTACAATGAGCAGTTCTTC. Translation gives CASSYSGRNYNEQFF. This chain joins TRBV6-2 or TRBV6-3 and TRBJ2-1; the D call may be TRBD1 or TRBD2 (5 bases each). This CDR3 comprises 15 residues. V lost 0 bases and J 3 bases, leaving 9 bases between the germline ends. CDR1 and CDR2 (germline): MNHEY, SVGEGT.

In regard to this clonotype: A clone one base away is much larger, so this may be a read error. This chain links TRBV7-9 with TRBJ2-2; D ambiguous. This CDR3 has 16 amino acids. Germline V gene sequence: CDR1 SEHNR, CDR2 FQNEAQ (reference sequence). Trimming left V 1 base short and J 4 bases short, with 13 bases between. CDR3 residues: CASSLGLAKSTGELFF. CDR3 sequence (DNA): TGTGCCAGCAGCTTAGGGCTGGCGAAGAGCACCGGGGAGCTGTTTTTT.

V is TRBV28 and J is TRBJ2-3; 8 bases align to TRBD2. The CDR3 has 19 residues. CDR1 is MDHEN and CDR2 is SYDVKM in the germline V gene. With 3 bases clipped from V and 0 bases from J, the junction kept 14 bases outside the gene matches. The DNA of the CDR3 is TGTGCCAGCAGTTTCCCGGGGGTGGTAGCGGGACCTAGCACAGATACGCAGTATTTT. This sequence encodes CASSFPGVVAGPSTDTQYF.

The V gene is TRBV28, the J gene TRBJ2-1; 15 nucleotides align to TRBD2. Germline V lookup: CDR1 MDHEN, CDR2 SYDVKM. This CDR3 has 18 residues. Trimming cost V 7 bases and J 2 bases; bases outside gene matches: 9. The CDR3, as DNA: TGTGCCAGCAAACCCCCGCGGACTAGCGGGAGGGCCTACAATGAGCAGTTCTTC. Translating it yields CASKPPRTSGRAYNEQFF.

This clonotype has only a few counts. The chain carries TRBV5-4 and TRBJ2-3; weak D call: TRBD2 (6 bases). The CDR3 contains 15 residues. V was shortened by 4 bases and J by 6 bases, with 18 bases between the two germline ends. Germline CDR1 and CDR2: SGHNT and YYREEE (reference sequence). DNA for the CDR3: TGTGCCAGCAGCCGTGGTGGCGGGGCAATGGATACGCAGTATTTT. Amino acids: CASSRGGGAMDTQYF. The complete variable domain, with remaining parts taken from reference TRBV5-4 and TRBJ2-3, reads ETGVTQSPTHLIKTRGQQVTLRCSSQSGHNTVSWYQQALGQGPQFIFQYYREEENGRGNFPPRFSGLQFPNYSSELNVNALELDDSALYLCASSRGGGAMDTQYFGPGTRLTVL.

The V and J genes are TRBV7-6 and TRBJ2-7; D is unclear. Germline assignment: CDR1 SGHVS and CDR2 FNYEAQ. The CDR3 totals 12 residues. V shed 4 bases and J shed 6 bases, with 10 bases lying between them. The CDR3 DNA follows: TGTGCCAGCAGCTCCGAGGTTACCGAGCAGTACTTC. Translation: CASSSEVTEQYF.

As concerns this clonotype: A read error is possible here, since a much larger clone lies one base away. The V gene is TRBV6-1, the J gene TRBJ1-5; D gene unclear. CDR1 is MNHNS and CDR2 is SASEGT in the germline V gene. This CDR3 has 13 residues. CDR3 residues: CASSDVPYQPQQF. DNA of the CDR3: TGTGCCAGCAGTGATGTCCCTTATCAGCCCCAGCAATTT.

This clonotype occurred a few times. The J gene is TRBJ2-1, the V gene TRBV27; 10 bases line up with TRBD2. Germline values: CDR1 MNHEY, CDR2 SMNVEV (reference sequence). J gave up 12 bases and V 3 bases, and 8 bases lay outside the gene matches. The CDR3 is 14 residues long. This chain's CDR3 is CASSFSSGGLVQFF. The CDR3 coding sequence is TGTGCCAGCAGTTTTTCTAGCGGGGGCCTTGTGCAGTTCTTC.

Only a few counts were recorded for this clonotype. This chain links TRBV18 with TRBJ2-5; D not certain. Germline V lookup: CDR1 KGHSH, CDR2 LQKENI. Trimming left V 3 bases short and J 0 bases short, with 11 bases between. There are 15 residues in the CDR3. The CDR3 sequence: CASSPYRMNQETQYF. CDR3 in DNA: TGTGCCAGCTCACCTTACAGAATGAACCAAGAGACCCAGTACTTC.

This clonotype appeared a few times. The gene calls are TRBV27 and TRBJ2-7; D possibly corresponds to TRBD2 (6 bases). Germline CDR1 and CDR2: MNHEY and SMNVEV (reference sequence). The CDR3 extends over 13 amino acids. Between the trimmed V and J ends, which lost 2 bases and 4 bases, there was a span of 9 bases. CDR3 DNA sequence: TGTGCCAGCAGTTTACGCGGGGAATACGAGCAGTACTTC. Translation gives CASSLRGEYEQYF.

This clonotype was recorded at least ten times. This chain joins TRBV4-3 and TRBJ2-7; D is possibly TRBD1 or TRBD2 (5 bases each). This CDR3 has 14 residues. Deletions cut 1 base from V and 4 bases from J, with 11 bases between. The germline CDR1 and CDR2 sequences are LGHNA and YSLEER. The CDR3 spells CASSQVLGEYEQYF. In DNA form, the CDR3 reads TGCGCCAGCAGCCAAGTACTAGGGGAATACGAGCAGTACTTC.

To note about this clonotype: In this CDR3 the conserved last residue, phenylalanine or tryptophan, is missing, so a read error is likely. The chain has TRBV19 and TRBJ1-5; no firm D call. Germline V gives CDR1 LNHDA, CDR2 SQIVND (reference sequence). V was pared by 3 bases and J by 4 bases, with 10 bases between. This CDR3 is 14 amino acids long. CDR3 residues: CASSMYTGNQPQHI. In nucleotides, the CDR3 is TGTGCCAGTAGTATGTATACGGGAAATCAGCCCCAGCATATT.

This clonotype was counted a few times. V gene TRBV7-8 combines with J gene TRBJ2-1; perhaps TRBD1 as D (7 bases). CDR1 is SGHVS and CDR2 is FQNEAQ in the germline V gene. CDR3 length: 15 amino acids. Between the trimmed V and J ends, which lost 4 bases and 5 bases, there was a span of 15 bases. CDR3 residues: CASSSGRDRNNEQFF. CDR3 in DNA: TGTGCCAGCAGCTCCGGGCGGGACAGAAACAATGAGCAGTTCTTC.

The CDR3 DNA follows: TGTGCCAGCAGCGTGACCGGGACTACATACAATGAGCAGTTCTTC. As protein: CASSVTGTTYNEQFF. The rearrangement uses TRBV7-2 and TRBJ2-1; 7 positions match TRBD2. Germline values: CDR1 SGHTA, CDR2 FQGNSA. The CDR3 runs to 15 residues. Trimming took 5 bases from V and 4 from J; bases not matched to a gene: 8.

The rearrangement links TRBV7-9 to TRBJ2-3; D remains ambiguous. CDR3 size: 15 residues. Between the trimmed V and J ends, which lost 3 bases and 0 bases, there was a span of 10 bases. CDR1 SEHNR and CDR2 FQNEAQ come from the germline V gene (reference sequence). The CDR3 coding sequence is TGTGCCAGCAGCTTTTTTGGTGGCAGCACAGATACGCAGTATTTT. Its protein is CASSFFGGSTDTQYF.

This clonotype showed up just a few times. The V and J genes are TRBV4-1 and TRBJ2-7; TRBD2 agrees at 10 bases. CDR3 length: 15 amino acids. From germline, CDR1 is MGHRA and CDR2 YSYEKL. V gave up 5 bases and J gave up 0 bases; unmatched junction bases: 4. CDR3 in amino acids: CASSYGLAVSYEQYF. CDR3 DNA sequence: TGCGCCAGCAGCTACGGACTAGCGGTCTCCTACGAGCAGTACTTC.

Points on this clonotype: A junction end diverges from the germline sequence, so it may reflect a read error. This chain links TRBV7-2 with TRBJ2-7, with 8 bases fitting TRBD1. Germline V CDR1 and CDR2: SGHTA, FQGNSA. The CDR3 runs 14 residues. The CDR3 region is CASGLNSRGLEQYF. CDR3 in DNA: TGTGCCAGCGGCTTAAACTCCAGGGGGCTCGAGCAGTACTTC.

Turning to this clonotype: This may be a read error: a much more frequent sequence differs by one nucleotide. This sequence joins TRBV12-3 or TRBV12-4 and TRBJ1-4; a weak D match, TRBD1 (6 bases). This CDR3 is built from 14 residues. In nucleotides, the CDR3 is TGTGCCAGCAGTCCGAACAGGGAAGGTGAAAATCTGTTTTTT. It yields the protein CASSPNREGENLFF.

Concerning this clonotype itself: Since a much larger clone is just one base distant, this may be a read error. This rearrangement joins TRBV28 to TRBJ1-5; no clear D. The V gene lost 3 bases and the J gene lost 0 bases, with 18 bases spanning the gap. The CDR3 totals 18 residues. The germline gives CDR1 MDHEN, CDR2 SYDVKM. CDR3 region: CASSLKYWALYSNQPQHF. The CDR3 nucleotides are TGTGCCAGCAGTTTGAAGTACTGGGCCCTTTATAGCAATCAGCCCCAGCATTTT.

This clonotype was observed at least ten times. The chain combines TRBV28 with TRBJ2-7; no clear D gene. Trimming cost V 6 bases and J 6 bases, with 9 bases left between them. Germline V gene data show CDR1 as MDHEN and CDR2 as SYDVKM. CDR3 length equals 11 residues. This CDR3 is CASRITGEQYF. The CDR3 DNA sequence: TGTGCCAGCAGAATTACTGGCGAGCAGTACTTC.

The chain is built from TRBV6-2 or TRBV6-3 and TRBJ2-3; 12 bases are shared with TRBD2. Germline V gives CDR1 MNHEY, CDR2 SVGEGT. The CDR3 runs to 17 residues. Trimming removed 0 bases from V and 4 bases from J; junction bases left unmatched: 5. This CDR3 reads CASSYSRLAGVADTQYF. In DNA, the CDR3 is TGTGCCAGCAGTTACTCCCGACTAGCGGGAGTTGCAGATACGCAGTATTTT.

The rearrangement uses TRBV28 and TRBJ2-3, with 9 bases matching TRBD1. J lost 2 bases, V lost 1 base, and 10 bases had no gene match. CDR3 length: 18 amino acids. CDR1 and CDR2 (germline): MDHEN, SYDVKM. CDR3 sequence: CASSLSVGDRAVTDTQYF. The CDR3 DNA reads TGTGCCAGCAGTTTATCGGTCGGGGACAGGGCTGTCACAGATACGCAGTATTTT.